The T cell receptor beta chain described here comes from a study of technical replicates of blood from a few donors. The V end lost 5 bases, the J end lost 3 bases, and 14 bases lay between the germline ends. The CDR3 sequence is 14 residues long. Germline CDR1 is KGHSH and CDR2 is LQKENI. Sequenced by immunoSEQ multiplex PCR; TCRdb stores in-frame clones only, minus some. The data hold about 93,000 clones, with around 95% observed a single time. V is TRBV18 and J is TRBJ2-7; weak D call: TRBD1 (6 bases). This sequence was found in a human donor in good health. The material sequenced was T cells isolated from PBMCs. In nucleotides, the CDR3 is TGTGCCAGCTCAACAAACAGGGATAGCTACGAGCAGTACTTC. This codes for CASSTNRDSYEQYF.